This T cell receptor beta chain comes out of a study of blood T cell repertoires in COVID-19 (dated by TCRdb to about 2020). Some background on the complete study: The collaborator samples originated in the United States, Italy and Spain and spanned the acute and convalescent phases of COVID-19. The material from the prospective study consisted of cDNA or gDNA derived from T cells, B-cell-depleted T cells, or PBMCs. Subjects who had been exposed to COVID-19, were actively infected with it, or had recovered from it provided the deeply sampled blood TCRbeta repertoires that made up the dataset. The repertoires were released in a freely available public database intended as a resource for research on the immune response to SARS-CoV-2. Samples came from the ongoing ImmuneRACE study (first 160 participants) plus 1,254 subjects from 6 global collaborators. Sample metadata almost always included a de-identified subject ID, COVID-19 status, age in years and sex. HLA class I and class II types, where available, came from metadata supplied by the sample provider rather than from assay-based typing. Overall results and qualifications from the work: Clinical and demographic metadata were provided uncurated, with the amount varying by source and participant.

Here V drops 4 bases and J drops 2 bases, and the junction holds 8 bases not matched to any gene. From its cysteine to its phenylalanine, the CDR3 spans 15 amino acids. Only CDR3 DNA remains: 45 bases, in frame from the first base. The germline V gene yields SGHAT for CDR1 and FQNNGV for CDR2. TCRbeta CDR3 regions were amplified from genomic DNA using the immunoSEQ Assay, a bias-controlled multiplex PCR. Per the authors' processing: The number of nucleated cells in each sample was estimated from the amplification of reference gene primers within the assay. Sequence reads were collapsed and filtered to measure the absolute abundance of every unique TCRbeta CDR3 rearrangement. For each sample, productive Simpson clonality was calculated as the square root of Simpson's diversity index across productive rearrangements. TCRdb took this table from immuneACCESS and kept in-frame rearrangements with V and J called. Such tables lack part of the clones; where checked against another copy, unresolved V genes explain under half of the gap, and the rest is unexplained. D and trimming were read from the DNA, whereas the V and J calls and clone size are those reported in that table. This sample lists approximately 260,000 clones; 65% to 90% were detected once. The top ten hold 4% to 6% of the sample.

This clone has just a few counts. Its cognate antigen has yet to be identified. No much larger clone exists at a distance of one base, and base qualities are not known. Each collaborating institution followed its own protocols to collect whole blood in K2EDTA tubes. For TCRbeta analysis, collaborators shipped samples as frozen whole blood, isolated PBMCs, or DNA extracted from either of those sample types. The sequencing sample was made of peripheral blood. This TCR derives from a woman aged 80 or over with active or convalescent COVID-19. The sequence links TRBV11-2 to TRBJ2-7; the junction holds 7 bases that match TRBD1. For the CDR3, the sequence is CASSWGTANAYEQYF. The nucleotide sequence reads as follows: TGTGCCAGCAGCTGGGGGACAGCGAACGCCTACGAGCAGTACTTC.